These T cell receptor beta chains were read from a single sample in a study of T-cell reconstitution after alpha-beta-depleted transplantation in children. TCRdb recomputed calls from the PCR reads with MiXCR, one row per CDR3 protein. The repertoire has about 200,000 distinct CDR3 sequences, approximately 6.8% of them found once; the top ten carry roughly 4.8%. Material: PBMCs, obtained before TCRalphabeta/CD19-depleted stem cell transplant. The receptors were sampled from a girl under three years old with combined immunodeficiency, due to receive a stem cell transplant. Each CDR3 is given with its conserved first and last residue. The D gene is left open where the match is weak. Size is stated for part of the rows, as once, few or many counts, or as a class when the clone is expanded.

TRBD2	TRBV30	-	TRBJ2-7	13	TGTGCCTGGAGCGCGGCGGGGGGCTACGAGCAGTACTTC	CAWSAAGGYEQYF
TRBD2	TRBV5-1	many	TRBJ2-2	20	TGCGCCAGCAGCCTCCCGGGACTAGCGGGGCCCACTAAGCACACCGGGGAGCTGTTTTTT	CASSLPGLAGPTKHTGELFF
TRBD2	TRBV10-3	many	TRBJ2-3	17	TGTGCCATCAGTGACCCCCCCCGGGGGGGCCTCACAGATACGCAGTATTTT	CAISDPPRGGLTDTQYF
-	TRBV7-7	many	TRBJ2-1	13	TGTGCCAGCAGTCCCGGGGGTCACAATGAGCAGTTCTTC	CASSPGGHNEQFF
-	TRBV5-6	few	TRBJ2-5	11	TGTGCCAGCAGCGTAGCGGAGACCCAGTACTTC	CASSVAETQYF
-	TRBV25-1	many	TRBJ2-1	13	TGTGCCAGCAGTGAACCTCTCTACAATGAGCAGTTCTTC	CASSEPLYNEQFF
TRBD2	TRBV4-3	many	TRBJ2-1	15	TGCGCCAGCAGCCCCGGGACTAGCGGGAGCAATGAGCAGTTCTTC	CASSPGTSGSNEQFF
-	TRBV4-2	-	TRBJ2-1	17	TGTGCCAGCAGCCGCGGCGGAGGGAGTGACGCCTACAATGAGCAGTTCTTC	CASSRGGGSDAYNEQFF
TRBD2	TRBV20-1	-	TRBJ2-5	17	TGCAGTGCTAGAGATAGCTGGGACTCCGGGAGGGAAGAGACCCAGTACTTC	CSARDSWDSGREETQYF
-	TRBV4-1	-	TRBJ2-2	17	TGCGCCAGCAGCCAAACTAGCTACGTCCCCAACACCGGGGAGCTGTTTTTT	CASSQTSYVPNTGELFF
TRBD1	TRBV5-4	many	TRBJ2-1	17	TGTGCCAGCAGCTTGTGGGGAGACAGGGAATCCTACAATGAGCAGTTCTTC	CASSLWGDRESYNEQFF
-	TRBV11-2	many	TRBJ1-1	16	TGTGCCAGCAGCTATACACCAGGGGCCGGGGATACTGAAGCTTTCTTT	CASSYTPGAGDTEAFF
TRBD2	TRBV12-3/TRBV12-4	few	TRBJ2-7	18	TGTGCCATCTGTTTAGGCGGGACTAGCGGGACTTCTTTTTACGAGCAGTACTTC	CAICLGGTSGTSFYEQYF
TRBD2	TRBV4-1	many	TRBJ2-1	15	TGCGCCAGCAGCCAAGAGGCCGGGGGGTACAATGAGCAGTTCTTC	CASSQEAGGYNEQFF
-	TRBV20-1	many	TRBJ2-1	14	TGCAGTGCTAGGACAGTTACACTAGGGAATGAGCAGTTCTTC	CSARTVTLGNEQFF
-	TRBV7-2	many	TRBJ2-1	13	TGTGCCAGCAGCTTCTCGGGGTACAATGAGCAGTTCTTC	CASSFSGYNEQFF
-	TRBV28	many	TRBJ2-7	16	TGTGCCAGCAGTTTAGCGAGTCACGGTACCCCCTACGAGCAGTACTTC	CASSLASHGTPYEQYF
-	TRBV5-1	many	TRBJ2-2	16	TGCGCCAGCAGCTTGGAATCGATCTGGACGGCCGGGGAGCTGTTTTTT	CASSLESIWTAGELFF
-	TRBV6-2/TRBV6-3	many	TRBJ2-1	13	TGTGCCAGCAAGGCTTACACTTACAATGAGCAGTTCTTC	CASKAYTYNEQFF
-	TRBV29-1	many	TRBJ1-1	12	TGCAGCGCCGACCCGGAGAACACTGAAGCTTTCTTT	CSADPENTEAFF
-	TRBV4-1	many	TRBJ2-6	16	TGCGCCAGCAGCCATGACGGGACACAAAGAGCCAACGTCCTGACTTTC	CASSHDGTQRANVLTF
-	TRBV4-1	-	TRBJ2-2	17	TGCGCCAGCAGCCACGAGCCGGGGAGTAGAAGCACCGGGGAGCTGTTTTTT	CASSHEPGSRSTGELFF
TRBD1	TRBV7-8	many	TRBJ2-2	17	TGTGCCATCCCTGTCTGGGAAGGGGGCGCGGTATCCGGGGAGCTGTTTTTT	CAIPVWEGGAVSGELFF
-	TRBV28	many	TRBJ2-1	14	TGTGCCAGCAGTTTAGATTACAGTCCCAATGAGCAGTTCTTC	CASSLDYSPNEQFF
-	TRBV6-1	many	TRBJ2-5	16	TGTGCCAGCAATCCCCGGGCACTCGATCCGCAAGAGACCCAGTACTTC	CASNPRALDPQETQYF
-	TRBV29-1	many	TRBJ2-3	14	TGCAGCGTTGAGGCAGGCCTTTCCACAGATACGCAGTATTTT	CSVEAGLSTDTQYF
TRBD2	TRBV9	-	TRBJ2-3	18	TGTGCCAGCAGCGTAGCTTCTAGCGGGAGTTGGAGCACAGATACGCAGTATTTT	CASSVASSGSWSTDTQYF
TRBD1	TRBV4-3	many	TRBJ2-7	17	TGCGCCAGCAGCCAAGATAGCGGACAGGGGGTCTTGTCCGAGCAGTACTTC	CASSQDSGQGVLSEQYF
-	TRBV20-1	many	TRBJ2-7	13	TGCAGTGCTACAGGAGGGGCCGGGAACGAGCAGTACTTC	CSATGGAGNEQYF
-	TRBV12-3/TRBV12-4	many	TRBJ1-2	15	TGTGCCAGCAGTTTTCAGCGGGGATTTGCTGGTGGCTACACCTTC	CASSFQRGFAGGYTF
-	TRBV7-2	many	TRBJ2-3	16	TGTGCCAGCAGCTCTGGATGGCCGGGGCAGACCGATACGCAGTATTTT	CASSSGWPGQTDTQYF
-	TRBV7-8	many	TRBJ2-7	14	TGTGCCAGCGCCCGGGACATTACTTCCTACGAGCAGTACTTC	CASARDITSYEQYF